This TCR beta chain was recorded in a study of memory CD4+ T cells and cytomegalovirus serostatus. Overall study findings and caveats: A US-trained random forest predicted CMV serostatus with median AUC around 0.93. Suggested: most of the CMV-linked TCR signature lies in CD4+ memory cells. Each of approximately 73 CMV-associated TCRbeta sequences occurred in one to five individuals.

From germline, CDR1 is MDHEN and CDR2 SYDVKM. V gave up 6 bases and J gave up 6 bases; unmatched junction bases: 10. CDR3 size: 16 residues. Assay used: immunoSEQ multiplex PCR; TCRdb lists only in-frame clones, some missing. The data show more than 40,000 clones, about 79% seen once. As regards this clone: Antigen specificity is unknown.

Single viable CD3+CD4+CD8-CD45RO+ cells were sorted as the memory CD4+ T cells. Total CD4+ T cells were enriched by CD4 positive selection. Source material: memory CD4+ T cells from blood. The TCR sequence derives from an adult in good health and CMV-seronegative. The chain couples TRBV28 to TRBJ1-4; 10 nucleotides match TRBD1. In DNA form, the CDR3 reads TGTGCCAGCAGGGCTTACACCGGGACAGGGGATGAAAAACTGTTTTTT. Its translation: CASRAYTGTGDEKLFF.